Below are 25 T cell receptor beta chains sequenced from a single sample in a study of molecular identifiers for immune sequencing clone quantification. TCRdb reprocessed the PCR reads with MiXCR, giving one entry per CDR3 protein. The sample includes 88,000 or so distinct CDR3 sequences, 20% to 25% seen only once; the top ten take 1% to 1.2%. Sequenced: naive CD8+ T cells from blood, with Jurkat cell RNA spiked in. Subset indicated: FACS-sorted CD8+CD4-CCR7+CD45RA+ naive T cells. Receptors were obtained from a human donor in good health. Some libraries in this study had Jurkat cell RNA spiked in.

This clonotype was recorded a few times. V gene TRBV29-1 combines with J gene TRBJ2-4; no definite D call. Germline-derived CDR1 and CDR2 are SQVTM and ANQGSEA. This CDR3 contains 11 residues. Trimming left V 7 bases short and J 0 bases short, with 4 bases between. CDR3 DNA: TGCAGCGGGGAAGCCAAAAACATTCAGTACTTC. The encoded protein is CSGEAKNIQYF.

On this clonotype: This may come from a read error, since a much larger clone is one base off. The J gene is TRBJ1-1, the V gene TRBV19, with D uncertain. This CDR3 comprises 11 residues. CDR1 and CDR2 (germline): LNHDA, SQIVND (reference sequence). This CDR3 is CASSDAFEALF. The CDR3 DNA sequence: TGTGCCAGTAGCGACGCCTTTGAAGCTCTCTTT. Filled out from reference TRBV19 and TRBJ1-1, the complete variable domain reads DGGITQSPKYLFRKEGQNVTLSCEQNLNHDAMYWYRQDPGQGLRLIYYSQIVNDFQKGDIAEGYSVSREKKESFPLTVTSAQKNPTAFYLCASSDAFEALFGQGTRLTVV.

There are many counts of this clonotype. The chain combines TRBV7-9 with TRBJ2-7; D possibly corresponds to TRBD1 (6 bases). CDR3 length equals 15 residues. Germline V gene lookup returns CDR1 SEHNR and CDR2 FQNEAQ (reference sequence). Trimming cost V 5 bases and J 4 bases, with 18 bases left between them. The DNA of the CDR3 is TGTGCCAGCAGCGATACAGGGCTGAGGGCATACGAGCAGTACTTC. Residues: CASSDTGLRAYEQYF.

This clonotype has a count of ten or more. In nucleotides, the CDR3 is TGTGCCAGCAGTTATATTCGGTCCGGGACCCAGTACTTC. Protein product: CASSYIRSGTQYF. The chain links TRBV6-5 to TRBJ2-5; D is unresolved. Germline V gene lookup returns CDR1 MNHEY and CDR2 SVGAGI. The CDR3 loop spans 13 amino acids. The V end lost 3 bases, the J end lost 7 bases, and 12 bases lay between the germline ends.

The CDR3 coding sequence is TGTGCCAGTAGTATTTCCGCGTTTACCTACAATGAGCAGTTCTTC. Encoded protein: CASSISAFTYNEQFF. The rearrangement joins TRBV19 to TRBJ2-1; D gene ambiguous. V gave up 3 bases and J gave up 2 bases, with 11 bases separating them. The CDR3 runs to 15 residues. Germline V gene data show CDR1 as LNHDA and CDR2 as SQIVND (reference sequence).

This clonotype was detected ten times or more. CDR3 nucleotides: TGTGCCAGCAGCTTGGAAAGGCGCTCGAACACTGAAGCTTTCTTT. Protein product: CASSLERRSNTEAFF. The chain employs TRBV5-5 and TRBJ1-1; D is uncertain. The CDR3 spans 15 residues. CDR1 is SGHKS and CDR2 is YYEKEE in the germline V gene (reference sequence). Trimming removed 0 bases from V and 1 base from J, with 10 bases in between.

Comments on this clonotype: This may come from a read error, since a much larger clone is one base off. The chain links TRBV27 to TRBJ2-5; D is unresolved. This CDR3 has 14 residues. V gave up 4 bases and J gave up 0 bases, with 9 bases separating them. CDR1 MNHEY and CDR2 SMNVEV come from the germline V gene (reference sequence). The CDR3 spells CASSSLNNQETQYF. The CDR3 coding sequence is TGTGCCAGCAGTTCCCTCAATAACCAAGAGACCCAGTACTTC.

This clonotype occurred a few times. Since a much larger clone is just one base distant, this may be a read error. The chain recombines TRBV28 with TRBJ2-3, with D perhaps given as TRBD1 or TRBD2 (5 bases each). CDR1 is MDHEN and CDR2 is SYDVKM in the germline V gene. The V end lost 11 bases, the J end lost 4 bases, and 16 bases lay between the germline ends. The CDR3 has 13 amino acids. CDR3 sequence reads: CAAGTRDSDTQYF. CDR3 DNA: TGTGCCGCCGGGACCAGGGATTCAGATACGCAGTATTTT.

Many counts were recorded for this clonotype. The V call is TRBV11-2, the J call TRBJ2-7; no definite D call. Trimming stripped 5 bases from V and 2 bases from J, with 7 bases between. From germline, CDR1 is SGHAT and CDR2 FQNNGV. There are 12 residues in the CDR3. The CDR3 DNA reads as TGTGCCAGCAGCCAGGACCCCTACGAGCAGTACTTC. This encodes CASSQDPYEQYF.

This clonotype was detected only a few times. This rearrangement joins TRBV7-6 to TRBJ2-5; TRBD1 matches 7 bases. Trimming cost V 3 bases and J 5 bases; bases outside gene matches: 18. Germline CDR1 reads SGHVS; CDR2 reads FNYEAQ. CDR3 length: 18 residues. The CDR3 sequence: CASSFSPGDSLREETQYF. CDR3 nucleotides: TGTGCCAGCAGCTTTTCACCCGGGGACAGCCTAAGGGAGGAGACCCAGTACTTC.

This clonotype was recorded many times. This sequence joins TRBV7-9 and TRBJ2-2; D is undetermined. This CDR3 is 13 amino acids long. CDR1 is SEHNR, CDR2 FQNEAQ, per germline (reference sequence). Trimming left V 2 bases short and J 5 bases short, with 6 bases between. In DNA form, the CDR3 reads TGTGCCAGCAGCTTACAAGGGACCGGGGAGCTGTTTTTT. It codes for CASSLQGTGELFF.

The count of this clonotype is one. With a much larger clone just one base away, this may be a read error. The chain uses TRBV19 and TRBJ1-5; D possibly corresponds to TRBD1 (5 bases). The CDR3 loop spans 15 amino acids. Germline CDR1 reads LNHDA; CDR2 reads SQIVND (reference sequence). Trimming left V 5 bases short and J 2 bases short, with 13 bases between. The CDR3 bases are TGTGCCAGTAGTTGGGGGACTAGGGGCAATCAGCCCCAGCATTTT. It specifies CASSWGTRGNQPQHF.

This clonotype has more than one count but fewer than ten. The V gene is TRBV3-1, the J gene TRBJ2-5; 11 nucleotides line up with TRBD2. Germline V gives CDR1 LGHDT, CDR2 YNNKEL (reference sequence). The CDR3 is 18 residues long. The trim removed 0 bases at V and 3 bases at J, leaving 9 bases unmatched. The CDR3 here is CASSQETHSGRAEETQYF. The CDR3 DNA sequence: TGTGCCAGCAGCCAAGAAACGCATAGCGGGAGGGCTGAAGAGACCCAGTACTTC.

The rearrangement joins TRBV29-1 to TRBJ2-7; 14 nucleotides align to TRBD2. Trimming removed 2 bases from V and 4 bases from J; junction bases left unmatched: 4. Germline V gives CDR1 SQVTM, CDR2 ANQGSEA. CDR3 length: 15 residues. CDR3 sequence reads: CSVELGTSGGYEQYF. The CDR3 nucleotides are TGCAGCGTTGAACTCGGGACTAGCGGGGGTTACGAGCAGTACTTC.

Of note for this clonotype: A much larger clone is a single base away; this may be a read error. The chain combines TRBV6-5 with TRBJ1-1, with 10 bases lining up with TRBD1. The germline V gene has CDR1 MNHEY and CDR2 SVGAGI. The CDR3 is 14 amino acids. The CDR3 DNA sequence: TGTGCCAGCAGTTACGCCTTGACAGGGGGCGAAGCTCTCTTT. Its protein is CASSYALTGGEALF.

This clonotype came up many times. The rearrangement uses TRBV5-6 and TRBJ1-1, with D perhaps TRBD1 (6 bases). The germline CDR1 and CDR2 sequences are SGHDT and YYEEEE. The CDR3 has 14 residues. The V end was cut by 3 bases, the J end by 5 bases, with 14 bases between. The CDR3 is CASSSRGARTEAFF. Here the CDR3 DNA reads TGTGCCAGCAGCTCGCGGGGGGCAAGGACTGAAGCTTTCTTT. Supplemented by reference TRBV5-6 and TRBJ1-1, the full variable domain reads DAGVTQSPTHLIKTRGQQVTLRCSPKSGHDTVSWYQQALGQGPQFIFQYYEEEERQRGNFPDRFSGHQFPNYSSELNVNALLLGDSALYLCASSSRGARTEAFFGQGTRLTVV.

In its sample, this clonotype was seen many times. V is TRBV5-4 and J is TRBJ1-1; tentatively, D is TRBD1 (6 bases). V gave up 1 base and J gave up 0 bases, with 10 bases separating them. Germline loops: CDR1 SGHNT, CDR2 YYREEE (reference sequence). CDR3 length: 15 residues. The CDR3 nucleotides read TGTGCCAGCAGCTTGAGGGACAACATGAACACTGAAGCTTTCTTT. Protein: CASSLRDNMNTEAFF. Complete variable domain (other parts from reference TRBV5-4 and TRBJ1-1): ETGVTQSPTHLIKTRGQQVTLRCSSQSGHNTVSWYQQALGQGPQFIFQYYREEENGRGNFPPRFSGLQFPNYSSELNVNALELDDSALYLCASSLRDNMNTEAFFGQGTRLTVV.

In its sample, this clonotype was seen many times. The CDR3 sequence is CASSTIDTQYF. As DNA, the CDR3 is TGTGCCAGCAGCACTATAGATACGCAGTATTTT. The chain links TRBV7-9 to TRBJ2-3, with unresolved D. V gave up 5 bases and J gave up 5 bases, with 5 bases separating them. The CDR3 extends over 11 amino acids. Germline V gene data show CDR1 as SEHNR and CDR2 as FQNEAQ (reference sequence).

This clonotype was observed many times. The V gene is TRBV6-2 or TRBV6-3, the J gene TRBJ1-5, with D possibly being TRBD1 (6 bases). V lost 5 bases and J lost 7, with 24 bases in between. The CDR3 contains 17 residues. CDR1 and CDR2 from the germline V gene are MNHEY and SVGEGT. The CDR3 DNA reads TGTGCCAGCAGTCATTGGCAGGGGCCCAGGACTACGCAGCCCCAGCATTTT. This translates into CASSHWQGPRTTQPQHF.

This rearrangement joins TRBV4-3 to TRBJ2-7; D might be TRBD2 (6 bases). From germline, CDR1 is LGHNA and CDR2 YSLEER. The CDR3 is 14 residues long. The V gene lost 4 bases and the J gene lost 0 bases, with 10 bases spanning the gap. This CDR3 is CASSLQGGSYEQYF. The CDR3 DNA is TGCGCCAGCAGCCTGCAGGGAGGCTCCTACGAGCAGTACTTC.

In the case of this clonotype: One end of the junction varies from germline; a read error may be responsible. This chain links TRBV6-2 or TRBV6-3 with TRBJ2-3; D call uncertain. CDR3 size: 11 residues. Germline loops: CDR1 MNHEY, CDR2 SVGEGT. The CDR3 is CASSHPPAQYF. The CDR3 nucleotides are TGTGCTAGCAGTCACCCTCCTGCGCAGTATTTT.

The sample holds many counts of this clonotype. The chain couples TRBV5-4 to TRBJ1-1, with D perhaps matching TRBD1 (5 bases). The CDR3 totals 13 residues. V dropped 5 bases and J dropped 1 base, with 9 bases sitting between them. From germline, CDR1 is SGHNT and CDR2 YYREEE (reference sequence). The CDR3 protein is CASRIQENTEAFF. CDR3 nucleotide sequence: TGTGCCAGCAGGATACAGGAGAACACTGAAGCTTTCTTT.

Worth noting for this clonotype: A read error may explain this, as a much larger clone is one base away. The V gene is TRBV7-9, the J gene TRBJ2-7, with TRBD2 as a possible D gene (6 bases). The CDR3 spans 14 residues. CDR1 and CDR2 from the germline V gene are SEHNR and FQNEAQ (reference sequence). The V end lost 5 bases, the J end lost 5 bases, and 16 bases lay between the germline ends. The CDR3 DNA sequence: TGTGCCAGCAGCCCCCCGGCGGGGCCGGACGAGCAGTACTTC. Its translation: CASSPPAGPDEQYF.

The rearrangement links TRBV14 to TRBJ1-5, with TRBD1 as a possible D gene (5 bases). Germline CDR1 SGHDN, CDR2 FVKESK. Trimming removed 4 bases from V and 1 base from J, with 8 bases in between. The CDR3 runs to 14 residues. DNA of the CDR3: TGTGCCAGCAGCCTGGGACCCAGCAATCAGCCCCAGCATTTT. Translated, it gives CASSLGPSNQPQHF.

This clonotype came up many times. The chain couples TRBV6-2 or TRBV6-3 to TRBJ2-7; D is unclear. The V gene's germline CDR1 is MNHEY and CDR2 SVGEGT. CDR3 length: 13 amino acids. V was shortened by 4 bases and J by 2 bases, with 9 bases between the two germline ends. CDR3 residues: CASSFGPTYEQYF. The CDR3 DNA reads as TGTGCCAGCAGTTTCGGCCCAACCTACGAGCAGTACTTC.